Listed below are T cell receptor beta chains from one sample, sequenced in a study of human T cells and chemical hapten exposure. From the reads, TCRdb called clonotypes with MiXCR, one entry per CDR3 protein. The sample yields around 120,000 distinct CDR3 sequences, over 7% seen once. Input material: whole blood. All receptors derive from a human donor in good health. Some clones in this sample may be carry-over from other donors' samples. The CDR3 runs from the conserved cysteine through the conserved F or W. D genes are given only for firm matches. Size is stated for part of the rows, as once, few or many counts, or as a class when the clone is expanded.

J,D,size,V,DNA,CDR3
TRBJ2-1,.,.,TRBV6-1,TGTGCCAGCAGTGAAAACGTCAATGAGCAGTTCTTC,CASSENVNEQFF
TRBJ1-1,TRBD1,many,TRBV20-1,TGCAGTGCTAGGGGAGTACAGGGGCCTGACACTGAAGCTTTCTTT,CSARGVQGPDTEAFF
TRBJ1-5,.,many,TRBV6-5,TGTGCCAGCAGTCGTCAGGGGCGGGTTAGTAATCAGCCCCAGCATTTT,CASSRQGRVSNQPQHF
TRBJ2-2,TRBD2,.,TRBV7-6,TGTGCCAGCAGCTTATACCTAGCGGGAGTGGCTAGCACCGGGGAGCTGTTTTTT,CASSLYLAGVASTGELFF
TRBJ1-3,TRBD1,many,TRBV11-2,TGTGCCAGCAGCTTAGATCCAACCGGGACAGGGAGAAACACCATATATTTT,CASSLDPTGTGRNTIYF
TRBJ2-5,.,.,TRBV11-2,TGTGCCAGCAGCCCTGGGAATGGGATTAGAAAAGAGACCCAGTACTTC,CASSPGNGIRKETQYF
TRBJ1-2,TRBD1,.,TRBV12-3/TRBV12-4,TGTGCCAGCAGCCCCGGGACAGGGATCCATGGCTACACCTTC,CASSPGTGIHGYTF
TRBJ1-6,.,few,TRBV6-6,TGTGCCAGCAGTTACTCGGGGAGCTCCTATAATTCACCCCTCCACTTT,CASSYSGSSYNSPLHF
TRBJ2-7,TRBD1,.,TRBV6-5,TGTGCCAGCAGCACGACAGGGGGCGGCGAGCAGTACTTC,CASSTTGGGEQYF
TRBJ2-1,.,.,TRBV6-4,TGTGCCAGCAGTGACTCATTGGACGGCTACAATGAGCAGTTCTTC,CASSDSLDGYNEQFF